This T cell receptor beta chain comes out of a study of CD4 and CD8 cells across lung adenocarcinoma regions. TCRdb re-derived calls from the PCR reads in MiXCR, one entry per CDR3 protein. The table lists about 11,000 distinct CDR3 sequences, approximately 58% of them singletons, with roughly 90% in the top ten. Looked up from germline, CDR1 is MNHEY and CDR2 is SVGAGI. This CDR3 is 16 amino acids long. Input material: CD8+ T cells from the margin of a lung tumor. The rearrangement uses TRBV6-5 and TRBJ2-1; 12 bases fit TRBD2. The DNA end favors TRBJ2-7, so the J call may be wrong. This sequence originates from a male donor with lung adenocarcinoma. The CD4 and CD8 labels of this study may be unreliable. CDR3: CASSLQPLAGGGEQYF. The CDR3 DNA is TGTGCCAGCAGTTTGCAACCTCTAGCGGGAGGGGGCGAGCAGTACTTC.